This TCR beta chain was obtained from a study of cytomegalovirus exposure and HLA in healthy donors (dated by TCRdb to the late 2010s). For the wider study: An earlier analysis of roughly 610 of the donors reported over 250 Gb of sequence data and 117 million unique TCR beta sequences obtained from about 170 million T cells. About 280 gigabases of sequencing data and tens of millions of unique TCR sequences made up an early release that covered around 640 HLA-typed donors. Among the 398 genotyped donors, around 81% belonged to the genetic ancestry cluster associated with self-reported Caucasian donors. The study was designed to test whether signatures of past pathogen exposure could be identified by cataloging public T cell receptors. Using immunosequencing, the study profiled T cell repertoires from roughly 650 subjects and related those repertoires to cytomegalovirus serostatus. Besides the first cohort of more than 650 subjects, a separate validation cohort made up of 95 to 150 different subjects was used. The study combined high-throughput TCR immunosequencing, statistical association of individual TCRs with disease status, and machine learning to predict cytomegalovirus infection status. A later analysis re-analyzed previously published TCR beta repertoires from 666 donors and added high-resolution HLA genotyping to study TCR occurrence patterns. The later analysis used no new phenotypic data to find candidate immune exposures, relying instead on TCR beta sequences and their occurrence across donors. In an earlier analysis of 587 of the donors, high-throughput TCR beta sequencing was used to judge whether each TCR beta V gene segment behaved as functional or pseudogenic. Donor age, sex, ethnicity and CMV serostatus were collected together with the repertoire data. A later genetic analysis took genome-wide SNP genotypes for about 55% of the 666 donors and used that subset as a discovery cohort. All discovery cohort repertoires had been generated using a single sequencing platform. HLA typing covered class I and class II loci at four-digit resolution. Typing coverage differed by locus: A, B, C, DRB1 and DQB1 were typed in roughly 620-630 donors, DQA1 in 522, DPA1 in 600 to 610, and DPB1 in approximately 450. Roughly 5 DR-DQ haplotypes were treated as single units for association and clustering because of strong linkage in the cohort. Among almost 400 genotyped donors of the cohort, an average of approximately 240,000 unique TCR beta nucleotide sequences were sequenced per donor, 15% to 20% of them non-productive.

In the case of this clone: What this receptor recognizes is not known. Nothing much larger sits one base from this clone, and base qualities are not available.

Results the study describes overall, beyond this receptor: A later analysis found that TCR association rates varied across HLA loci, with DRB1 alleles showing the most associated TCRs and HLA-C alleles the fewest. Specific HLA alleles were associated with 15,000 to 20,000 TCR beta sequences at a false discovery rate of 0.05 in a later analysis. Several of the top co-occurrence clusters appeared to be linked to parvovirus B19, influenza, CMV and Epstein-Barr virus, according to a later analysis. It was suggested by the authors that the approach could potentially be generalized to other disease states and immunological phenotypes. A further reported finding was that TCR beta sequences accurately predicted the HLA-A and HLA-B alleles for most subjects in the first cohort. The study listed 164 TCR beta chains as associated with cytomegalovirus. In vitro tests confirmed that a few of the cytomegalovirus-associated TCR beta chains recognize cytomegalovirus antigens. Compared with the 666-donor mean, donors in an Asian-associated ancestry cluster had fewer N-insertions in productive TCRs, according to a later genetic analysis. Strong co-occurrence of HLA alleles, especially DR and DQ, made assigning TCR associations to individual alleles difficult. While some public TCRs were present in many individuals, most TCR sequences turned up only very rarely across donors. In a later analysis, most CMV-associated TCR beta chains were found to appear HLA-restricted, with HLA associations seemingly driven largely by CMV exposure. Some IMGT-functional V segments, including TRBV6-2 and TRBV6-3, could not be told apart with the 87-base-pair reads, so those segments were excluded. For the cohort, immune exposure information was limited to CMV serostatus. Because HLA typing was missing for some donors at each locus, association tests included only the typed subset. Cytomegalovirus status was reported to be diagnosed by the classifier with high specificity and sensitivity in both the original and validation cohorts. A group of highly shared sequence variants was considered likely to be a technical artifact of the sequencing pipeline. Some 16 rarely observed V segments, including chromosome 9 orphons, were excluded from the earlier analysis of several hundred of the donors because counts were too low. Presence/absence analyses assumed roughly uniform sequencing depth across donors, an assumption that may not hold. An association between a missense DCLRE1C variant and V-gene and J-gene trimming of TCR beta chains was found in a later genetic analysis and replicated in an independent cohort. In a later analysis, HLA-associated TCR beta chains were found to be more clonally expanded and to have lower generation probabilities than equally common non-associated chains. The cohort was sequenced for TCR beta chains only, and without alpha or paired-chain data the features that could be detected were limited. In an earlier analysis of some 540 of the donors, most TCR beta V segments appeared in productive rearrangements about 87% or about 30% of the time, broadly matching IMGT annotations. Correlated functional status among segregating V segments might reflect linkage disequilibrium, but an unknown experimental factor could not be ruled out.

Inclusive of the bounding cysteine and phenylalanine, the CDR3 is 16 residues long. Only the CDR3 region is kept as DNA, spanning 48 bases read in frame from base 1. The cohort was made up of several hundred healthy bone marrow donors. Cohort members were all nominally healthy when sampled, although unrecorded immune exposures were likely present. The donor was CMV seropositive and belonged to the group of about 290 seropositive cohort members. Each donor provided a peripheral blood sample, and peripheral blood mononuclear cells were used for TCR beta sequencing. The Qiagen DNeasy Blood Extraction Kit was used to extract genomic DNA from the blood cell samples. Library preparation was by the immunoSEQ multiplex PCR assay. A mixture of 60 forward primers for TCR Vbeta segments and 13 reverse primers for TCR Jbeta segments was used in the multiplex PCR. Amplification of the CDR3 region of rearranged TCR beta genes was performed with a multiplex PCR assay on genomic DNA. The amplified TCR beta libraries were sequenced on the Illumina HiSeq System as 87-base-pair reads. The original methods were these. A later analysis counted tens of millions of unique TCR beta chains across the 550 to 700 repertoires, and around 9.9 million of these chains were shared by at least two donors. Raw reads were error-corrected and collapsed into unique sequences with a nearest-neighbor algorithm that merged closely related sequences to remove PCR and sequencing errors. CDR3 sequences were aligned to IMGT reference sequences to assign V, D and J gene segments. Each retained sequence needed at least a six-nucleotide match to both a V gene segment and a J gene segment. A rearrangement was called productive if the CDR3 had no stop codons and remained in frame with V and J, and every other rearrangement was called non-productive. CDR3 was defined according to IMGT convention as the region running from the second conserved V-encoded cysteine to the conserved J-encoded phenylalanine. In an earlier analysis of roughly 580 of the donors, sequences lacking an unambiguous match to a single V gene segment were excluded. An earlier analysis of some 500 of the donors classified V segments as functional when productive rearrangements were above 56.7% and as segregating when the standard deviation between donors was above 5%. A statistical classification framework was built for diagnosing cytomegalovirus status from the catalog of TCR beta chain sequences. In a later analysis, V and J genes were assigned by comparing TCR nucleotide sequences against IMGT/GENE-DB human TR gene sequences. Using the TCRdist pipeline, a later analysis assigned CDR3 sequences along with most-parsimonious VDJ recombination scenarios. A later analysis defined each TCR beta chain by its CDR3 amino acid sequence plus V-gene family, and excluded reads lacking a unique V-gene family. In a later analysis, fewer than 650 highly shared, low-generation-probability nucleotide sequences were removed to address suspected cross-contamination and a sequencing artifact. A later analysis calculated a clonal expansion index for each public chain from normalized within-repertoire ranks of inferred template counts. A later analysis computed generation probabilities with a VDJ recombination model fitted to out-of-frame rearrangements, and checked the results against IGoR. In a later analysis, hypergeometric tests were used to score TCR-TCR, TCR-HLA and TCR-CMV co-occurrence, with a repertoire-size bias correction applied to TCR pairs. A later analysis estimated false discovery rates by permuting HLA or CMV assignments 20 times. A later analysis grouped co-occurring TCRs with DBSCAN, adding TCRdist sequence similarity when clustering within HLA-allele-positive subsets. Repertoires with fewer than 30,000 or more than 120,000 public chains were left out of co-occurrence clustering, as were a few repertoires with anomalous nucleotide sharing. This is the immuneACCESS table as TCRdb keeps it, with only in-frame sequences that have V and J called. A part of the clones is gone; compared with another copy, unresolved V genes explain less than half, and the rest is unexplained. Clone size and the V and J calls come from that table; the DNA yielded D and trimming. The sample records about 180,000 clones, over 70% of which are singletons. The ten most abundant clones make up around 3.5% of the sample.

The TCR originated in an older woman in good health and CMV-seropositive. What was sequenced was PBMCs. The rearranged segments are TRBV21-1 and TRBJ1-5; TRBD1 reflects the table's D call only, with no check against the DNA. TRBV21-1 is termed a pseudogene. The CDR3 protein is CASLMGQGLSNQPQHF. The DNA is TGTGCCAGCCTTATGGGACAGGGCCTTAGCAATCAGCCCCAGCATTTT.